This T cell receptor beta chain was identified in a study of cytomegalovirus exposure and HLA in healthy donors. Notes on the study in general: The authors excluded some V segments, including TRBV6-2 and TRBV6-3, as indistinguishable. Productive rates of about 90% or about 30% were seen for most TCR beta V segments in an earlier analysis. Solely CMV serostatus was available to characterize immune exposure.

The CDR3 loop spans 12 amino acids. Looked up from germline, CDR1 is WNHNN and CDR2 is SYGVQD (reference sequence). V lost 5 bases to trimming and J lost 6 bases, with 8 bases between them. The PCR contained 60 Vbeta and 13 Jbeta primers. Per the authors' pipeline: It was a later analysis that counted tens of millions of unique TCR beta chains, of which about 10 million were shared. Produced via immunoSEQ multiplex PCR; TCRdb's table is partial and in-frame only. The DNA was the basis for D and trimming; V, J and clone size are from that table. The sample includes around 100,000 clones, more than 75% of them seen just once. This clone was counted a few times. Its antigen is unknown.

The rearrangement joins TRBV10-1 to TRBJ1-5; D might be TRBD1 (6 bases). Sequenced: PBMCs. The source is a woman between 50 and 59 years old in good health and CMV-seropositive. CDR3 sequence (DNA): TGCGCCAGCAGTCAGGGGAGTCAGCCCCAGCATTTT. Protein sequence: CASSQGSQPQHF.